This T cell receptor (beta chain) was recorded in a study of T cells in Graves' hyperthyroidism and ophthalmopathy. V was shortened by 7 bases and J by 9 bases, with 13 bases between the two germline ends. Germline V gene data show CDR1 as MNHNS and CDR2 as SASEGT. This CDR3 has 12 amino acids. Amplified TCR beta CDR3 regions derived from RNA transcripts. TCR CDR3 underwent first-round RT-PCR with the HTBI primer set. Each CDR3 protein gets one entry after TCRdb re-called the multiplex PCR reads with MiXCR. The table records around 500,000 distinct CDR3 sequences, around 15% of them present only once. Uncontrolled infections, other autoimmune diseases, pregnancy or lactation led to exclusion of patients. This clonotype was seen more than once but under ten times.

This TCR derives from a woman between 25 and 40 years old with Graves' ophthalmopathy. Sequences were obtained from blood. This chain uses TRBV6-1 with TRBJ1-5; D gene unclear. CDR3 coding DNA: TGTGCCAGCATGCTCTTCGGAAGGCCCCAGCATTTT. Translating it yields CASMLFGRPQHF.